One and the same sample provided the 3 T cell receptor beta chains below, sequenced in a study of blood T cell repertoires in COVID-19. This table comes from immunoSEQ multiplex PCR, and its TCRdb copy is limited to in-frame clones, with some not included. The table records under 350,000 clones, roughly 89% of them present only once. The sequencing sample was made of peripheral blood. The receptors were sampled from a man between 35 and 55 years old with acute or convalescent COVID-19.

The gene calls are TRBV19 and TRBJ1-1; tentatively, D is TRBD1 (6 bases). The CDR3 runs to 13 residues. Trimming removed 6 bases from V and 2 bases from J, with 10 bases in between. Germline lookup yields CDR1 LNHDA and CDR2 SQIVND (reference sequence). The CDR3 bases are TGTGCCAGTAGCCGACAGGCAAACACTGAAGCTTTCTTT. This codes for CASSRQANTEAFF.

The chain uses TRBV6-1 and TRBJ1-1; the D gene is possibly TRBD1 (6 bases). Trimming removed 2 bases from V and 6 bases from J, with 10 bases in between. The CDR3 spans 13 residues. Germline CDR1 reads MNHNS; CDR2 reads SASEGT. The CDR3 DNA follows: TGTGCCAGCAGTGAAAGGGGGATCGCTGAAGCTTTCTTT. Amino acid sequence: CASSERGIAEAFF.

V gene TRBV7-7 combines with J gene TRBJ2-2; 8 nucleotides match TRBD1. The CDR3 is 15 residues long. Per germline, CDR1 SSHAT and CDR2 FNYEAQ (reference sequence). The trim removed 5 bases at V and 5 bases at J, leaving 7 bases unmatched. The chain's CDR3 is CASSKGQGFTGELFF. The CDR3 DNA reads TGTGCCAGCAGCAAAGGACAGGGCTTTACCGGGGAGCTGTTTTTT.